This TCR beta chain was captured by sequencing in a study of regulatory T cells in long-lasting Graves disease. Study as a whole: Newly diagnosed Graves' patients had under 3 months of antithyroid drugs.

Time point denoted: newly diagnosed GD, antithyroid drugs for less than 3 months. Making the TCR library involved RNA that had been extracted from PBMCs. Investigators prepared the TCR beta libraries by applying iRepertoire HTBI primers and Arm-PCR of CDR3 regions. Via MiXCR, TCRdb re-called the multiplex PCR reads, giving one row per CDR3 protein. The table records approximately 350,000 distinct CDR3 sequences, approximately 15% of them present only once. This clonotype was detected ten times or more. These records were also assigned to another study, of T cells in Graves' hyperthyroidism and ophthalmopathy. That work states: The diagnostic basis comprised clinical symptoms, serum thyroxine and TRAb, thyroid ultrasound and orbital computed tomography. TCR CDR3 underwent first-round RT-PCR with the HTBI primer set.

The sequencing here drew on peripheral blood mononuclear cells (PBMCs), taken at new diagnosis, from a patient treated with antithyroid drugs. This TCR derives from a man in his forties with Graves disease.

CDR3 region: CASNSGWFGAFF. CDR3 in DNA: TGTGCCAGCAATTCAGGGTGGTTTGGAGCTTTCTTT. J is TRBJ1-1 and V is TRBV2; D possibly corresponds to TRBD1 (5 bases). The V gene's germline CDR1 is SNHLY and CDR2 FYNNEI. This CDR3 is built from 12 residues. V was shortened by 7 bases and J by 10 bases, with 16 bases between the two germline ends.